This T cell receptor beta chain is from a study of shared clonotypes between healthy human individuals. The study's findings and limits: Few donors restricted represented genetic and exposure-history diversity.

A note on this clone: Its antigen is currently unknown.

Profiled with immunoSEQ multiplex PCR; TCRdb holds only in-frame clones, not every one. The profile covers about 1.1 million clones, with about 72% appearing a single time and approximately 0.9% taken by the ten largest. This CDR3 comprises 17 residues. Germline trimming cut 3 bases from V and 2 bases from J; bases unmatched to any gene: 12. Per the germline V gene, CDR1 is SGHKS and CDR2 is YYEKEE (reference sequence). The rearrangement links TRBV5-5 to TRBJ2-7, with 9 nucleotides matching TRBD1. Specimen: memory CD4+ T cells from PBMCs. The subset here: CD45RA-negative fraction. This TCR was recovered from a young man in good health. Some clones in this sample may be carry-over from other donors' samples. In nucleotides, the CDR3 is TGTGCCAGCAGCTCGATCCCCGGGACAGGGAATACCTACGAGCAGTACTTC. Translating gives CASSSIPGTGNTYEQYF.